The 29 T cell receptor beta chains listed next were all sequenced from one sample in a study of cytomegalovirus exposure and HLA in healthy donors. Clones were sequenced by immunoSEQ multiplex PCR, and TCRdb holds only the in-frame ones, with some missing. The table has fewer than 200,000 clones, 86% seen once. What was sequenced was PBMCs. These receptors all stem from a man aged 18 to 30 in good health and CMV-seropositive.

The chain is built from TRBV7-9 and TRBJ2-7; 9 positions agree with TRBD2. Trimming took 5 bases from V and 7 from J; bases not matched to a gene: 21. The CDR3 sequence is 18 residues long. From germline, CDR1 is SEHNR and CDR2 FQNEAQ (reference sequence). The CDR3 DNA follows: TGTGCCAGCAGCCCCCTTCCGAGACTAGCGGAGCGAGCGGGAGAGCAGTACTTC. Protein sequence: CASSPLPRLAERAGEQYF.

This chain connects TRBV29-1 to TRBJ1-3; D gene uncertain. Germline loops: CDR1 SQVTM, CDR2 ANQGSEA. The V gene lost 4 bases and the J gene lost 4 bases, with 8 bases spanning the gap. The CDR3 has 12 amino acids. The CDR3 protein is CSVVSTGNTIYF. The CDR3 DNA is TGCAGCGTTGTTTCTACGGGAAACACCATATATTTT.

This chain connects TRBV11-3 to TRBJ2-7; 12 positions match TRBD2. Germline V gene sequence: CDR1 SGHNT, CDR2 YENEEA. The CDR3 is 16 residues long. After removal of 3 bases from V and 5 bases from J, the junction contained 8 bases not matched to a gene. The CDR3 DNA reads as TGTGCCAGCAGCTTGGGCCTAGCGGGAGGGCCCGACGAGCAGTACTTC. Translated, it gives CASSLGLAGGPDEQYF.

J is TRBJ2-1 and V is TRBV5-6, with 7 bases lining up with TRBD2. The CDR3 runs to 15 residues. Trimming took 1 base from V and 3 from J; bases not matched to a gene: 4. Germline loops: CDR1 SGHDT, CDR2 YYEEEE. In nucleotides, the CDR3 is TGTGCCAGCAGCTTGAGGCTAGCGGTCTACAATGAGCAGTTCTTC. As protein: CASSLRLAVYNEQFF.

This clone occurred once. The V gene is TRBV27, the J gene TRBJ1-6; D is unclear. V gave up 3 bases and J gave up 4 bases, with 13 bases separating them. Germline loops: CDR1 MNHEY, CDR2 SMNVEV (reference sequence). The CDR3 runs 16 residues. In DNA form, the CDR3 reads TGTGCCAGCAGTTTTTCCCCCGACAAGTATAATTCACCCCTCCACTTT. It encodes CASSFSPDKYNSPLHF.

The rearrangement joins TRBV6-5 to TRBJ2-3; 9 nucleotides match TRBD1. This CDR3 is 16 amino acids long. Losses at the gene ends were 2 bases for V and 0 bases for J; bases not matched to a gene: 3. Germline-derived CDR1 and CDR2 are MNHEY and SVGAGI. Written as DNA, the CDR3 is TGTGCCAGCAGTTACCGGACAGGGGCTAGCACAGATACGCAGTATTTT. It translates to CASSYRTGASTDTQYF.

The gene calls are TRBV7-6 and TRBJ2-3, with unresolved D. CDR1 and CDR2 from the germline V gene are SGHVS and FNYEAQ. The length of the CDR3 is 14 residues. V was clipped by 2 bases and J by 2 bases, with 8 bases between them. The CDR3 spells CASSLSVFTDTQYF. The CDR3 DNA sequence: TGTGCCAGCAGCTTATCAGTATTCACAGATACGCAGTATTTT.

The chain's CDR3 is CASSEGRRGVGNQPQHF. For the CDR3, the DNA is TGTGCCAGCAGTGAAGGGCGGCGGGGGGTAGGCAATCAGCCCCAGCATTTT. V and J are TRBV2 and TRBJ1-5; D is perhaps TRBD1 (5 bases). The germline V gene has CDR1 SNHLY and CDR2 FYNNEI. CDR3 size: 17 residues. V was cut by 1 base and J by 2 bases, with 15 bases left in between.

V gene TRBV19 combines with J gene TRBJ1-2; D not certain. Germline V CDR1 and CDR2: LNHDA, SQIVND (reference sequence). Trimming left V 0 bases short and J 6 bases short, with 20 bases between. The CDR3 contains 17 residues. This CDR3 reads CASSIDTGTGQRNGYTF. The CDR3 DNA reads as TGTGCCAGTAGTATAGATACGGGAACGGGCCAAAGGAATGGCTACACCTTC.

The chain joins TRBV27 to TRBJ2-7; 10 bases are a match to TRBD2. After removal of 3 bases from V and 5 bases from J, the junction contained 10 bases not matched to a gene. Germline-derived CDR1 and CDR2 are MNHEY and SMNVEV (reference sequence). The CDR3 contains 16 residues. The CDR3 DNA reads TGTGCCAGCAGTTTCCTTTCTAGCGGGAGAGCTCACGAGCAGTACTTC. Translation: CASSFLSSGRAHEQYF.

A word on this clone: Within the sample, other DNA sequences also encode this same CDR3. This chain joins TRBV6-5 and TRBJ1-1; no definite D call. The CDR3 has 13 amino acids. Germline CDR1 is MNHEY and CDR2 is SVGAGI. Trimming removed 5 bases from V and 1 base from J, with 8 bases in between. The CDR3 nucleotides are TGTGCCAGCAGTCCTACGGGGAACACTGAAGCTTTCTTT. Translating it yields CASSPTGNTEAFF.

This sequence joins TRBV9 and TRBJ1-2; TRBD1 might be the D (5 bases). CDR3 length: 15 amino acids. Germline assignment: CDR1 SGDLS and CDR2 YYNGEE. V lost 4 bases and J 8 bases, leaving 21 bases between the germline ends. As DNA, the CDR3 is TGTGCCAGCAGCCCCTGGGGGGATTTGGCGCGCGGCTACACCTTC. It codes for CASSPWGDLARGYTF. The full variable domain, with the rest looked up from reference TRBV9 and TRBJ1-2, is DSGVTQTPKHLITATGQRVTLRCSPRSGDLSVYWYQQSLDQGLQFLIQYYNGEERAKGNILERFSAQQFPDLHSELNLSSLELGDSALYFCASSPWGDLARGYTFGSGTRLTVV.

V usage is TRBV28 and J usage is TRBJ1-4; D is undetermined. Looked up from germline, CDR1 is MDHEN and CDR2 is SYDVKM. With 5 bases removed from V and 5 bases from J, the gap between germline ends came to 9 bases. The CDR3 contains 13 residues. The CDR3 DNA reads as TGTGCCAGCAGTCAAGATCAGAATGAAAAACTGTTTTTT. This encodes CASSQDQNEKLFF.

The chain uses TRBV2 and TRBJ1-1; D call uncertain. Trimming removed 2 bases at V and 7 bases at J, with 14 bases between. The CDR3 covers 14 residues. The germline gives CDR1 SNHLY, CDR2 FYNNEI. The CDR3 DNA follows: TGTGCCAGCAGTGAATTGTCAAGCGACGGTGAAGCTTTCTTT. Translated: CASSELSSDGEAFF.

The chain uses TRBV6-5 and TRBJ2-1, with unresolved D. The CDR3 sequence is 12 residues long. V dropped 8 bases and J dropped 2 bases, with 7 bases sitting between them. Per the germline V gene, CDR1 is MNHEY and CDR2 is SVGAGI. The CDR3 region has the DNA TGTGCCAGCCAAAGCACCTACAATGAGCAGTTCTTC. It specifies CASQSTYNEQFF.

The CDR3 DNA reads TGCGCCAGCAGCCCTCAGGGGGCCGATGGAAACACCATATATTTT. Translated: CASSPQGADGNTIYF. The chain has TRBV5-1 and TRBJ1-3; TRBD1 aligns across 8 bases. Trimming took 4 bases from V and 3 from J; bases not matched to a gene: 6. The germline V gene has CDR1 SGHRS and CDR2 YFSETQ. CDR3 size: 15 residues.

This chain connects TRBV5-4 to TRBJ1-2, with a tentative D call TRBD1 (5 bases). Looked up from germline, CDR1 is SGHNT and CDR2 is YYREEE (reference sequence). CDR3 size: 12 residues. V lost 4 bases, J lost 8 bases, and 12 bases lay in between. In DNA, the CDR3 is TGTGCCAGCAGCCAGCCGCGGGGCGGCTACACCTTC. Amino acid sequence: CASSQPRGGYTF.

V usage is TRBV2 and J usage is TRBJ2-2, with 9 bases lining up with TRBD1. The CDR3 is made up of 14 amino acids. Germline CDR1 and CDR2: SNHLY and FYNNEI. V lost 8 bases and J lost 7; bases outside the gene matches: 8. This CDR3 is CASLRDRGIGELFF. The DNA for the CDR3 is TGTGCCAGCTTGAGAGACAGGGGGATCGGGGAGCTGTTTTTT.

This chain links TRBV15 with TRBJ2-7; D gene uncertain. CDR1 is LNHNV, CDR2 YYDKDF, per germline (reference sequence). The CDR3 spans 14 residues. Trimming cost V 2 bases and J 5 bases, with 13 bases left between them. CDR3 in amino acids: CATSRSPERDEQYF. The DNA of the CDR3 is TGTGCCACCAGCAGAAGCCCAGAACGGGACGAGCAGTACTTC.

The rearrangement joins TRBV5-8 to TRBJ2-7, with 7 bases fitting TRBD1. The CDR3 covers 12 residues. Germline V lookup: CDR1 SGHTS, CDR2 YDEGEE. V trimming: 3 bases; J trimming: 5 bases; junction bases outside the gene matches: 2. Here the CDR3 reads CASSYTGDEQYF. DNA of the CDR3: TGTGCCAGCAGCTATACAGGGGACGAGCAGTACTTC.

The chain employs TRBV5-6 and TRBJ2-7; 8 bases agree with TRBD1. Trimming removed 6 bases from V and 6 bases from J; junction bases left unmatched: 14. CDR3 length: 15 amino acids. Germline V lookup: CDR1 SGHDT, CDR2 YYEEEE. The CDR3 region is CASILGTGGVAEQYF. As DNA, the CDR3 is TGTGCCAGCATCCTCGGGACAGGCGGCGTTGCCGAGCAGTACTTC.

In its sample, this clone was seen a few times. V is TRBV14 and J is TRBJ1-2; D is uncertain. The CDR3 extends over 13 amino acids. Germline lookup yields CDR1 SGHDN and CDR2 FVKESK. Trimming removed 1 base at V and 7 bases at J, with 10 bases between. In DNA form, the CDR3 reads TGTGCCAGCAGCCAAGCACAGAAAGCTGGCTACACCTTC. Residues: CASSQAQKAGYTF.

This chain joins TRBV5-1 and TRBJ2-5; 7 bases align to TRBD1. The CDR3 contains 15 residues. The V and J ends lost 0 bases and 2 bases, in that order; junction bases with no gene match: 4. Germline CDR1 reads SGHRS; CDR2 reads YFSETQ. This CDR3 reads CASSLVGDRQETQYF. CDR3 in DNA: TGCGCCAGCAGCTTGGTGGGGGACAGACAAGAGACCCAGTACTTC. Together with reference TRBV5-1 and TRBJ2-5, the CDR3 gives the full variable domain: KAGVTQTPRYLIKTRGQQVTLSCSPISGHRSVSWYQQTPGQGLQFLFEYFSETQRNKGNFPGRFSGRQFSNSRSEMNVSTLELGDSALYLCASSLVGDRQETQYFGPGTRLLVL.

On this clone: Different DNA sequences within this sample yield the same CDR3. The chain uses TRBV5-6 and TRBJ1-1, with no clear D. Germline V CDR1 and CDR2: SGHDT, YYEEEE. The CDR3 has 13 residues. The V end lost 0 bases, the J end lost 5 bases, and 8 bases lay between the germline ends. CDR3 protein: CASSLGRGTEAFF. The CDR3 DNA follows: TGTGCCAGCAGCTTGGGTCGAGGAACTGAAGCTTTCTTT.

The CDR3 is CASSYRGSGGYTF. CDR3 coding DNA: TGTGCCAGCAGTTACAGGGGATCGGGTGGCTACACCTTC. The genes are TRBV6-5 and TRBJ1-2, with a tentative D call TRBD1 (5 bases). This CDR3 comprises 13 residues. In germline, CDR1 is MNHEY, CDR2 SVGAGI. The V and J ends lost 2 bases and 7 bases respectively, with 11 bases between them.

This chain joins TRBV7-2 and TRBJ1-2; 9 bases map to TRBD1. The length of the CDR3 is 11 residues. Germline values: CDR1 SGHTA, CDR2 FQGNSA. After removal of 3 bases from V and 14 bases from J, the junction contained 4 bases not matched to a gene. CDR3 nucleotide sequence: TGTGCCAGCAGCTTCGGAGACAGGGGGACCTTC. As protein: CASSFGDRGTF.

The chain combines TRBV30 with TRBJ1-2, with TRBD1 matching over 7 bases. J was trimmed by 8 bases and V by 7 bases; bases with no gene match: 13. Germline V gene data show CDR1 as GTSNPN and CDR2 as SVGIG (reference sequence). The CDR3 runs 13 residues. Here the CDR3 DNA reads TGTGCCTTATTACCGGGACAGCGGTCGGGCTACACCTTC. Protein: CALLPGQRSGYTF.

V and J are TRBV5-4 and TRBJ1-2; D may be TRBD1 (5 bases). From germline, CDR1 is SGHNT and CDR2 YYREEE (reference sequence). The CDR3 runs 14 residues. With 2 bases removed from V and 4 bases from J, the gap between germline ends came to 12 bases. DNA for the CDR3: TGTGCCAGCAGCTTCCTCCAGGGCGGCTATGGCTACACCTTC. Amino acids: CASSFLQGGYGYTF.

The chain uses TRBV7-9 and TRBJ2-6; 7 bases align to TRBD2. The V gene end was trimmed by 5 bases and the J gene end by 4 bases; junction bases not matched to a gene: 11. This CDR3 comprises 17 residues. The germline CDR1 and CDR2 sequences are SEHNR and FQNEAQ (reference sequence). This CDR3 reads CASSRRGVMEGANVLTF. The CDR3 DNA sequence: TGTGCCAGCAGCCGCCGGGGGGTTATGGAGGGGGCCAACGTCCTGACTTTC.